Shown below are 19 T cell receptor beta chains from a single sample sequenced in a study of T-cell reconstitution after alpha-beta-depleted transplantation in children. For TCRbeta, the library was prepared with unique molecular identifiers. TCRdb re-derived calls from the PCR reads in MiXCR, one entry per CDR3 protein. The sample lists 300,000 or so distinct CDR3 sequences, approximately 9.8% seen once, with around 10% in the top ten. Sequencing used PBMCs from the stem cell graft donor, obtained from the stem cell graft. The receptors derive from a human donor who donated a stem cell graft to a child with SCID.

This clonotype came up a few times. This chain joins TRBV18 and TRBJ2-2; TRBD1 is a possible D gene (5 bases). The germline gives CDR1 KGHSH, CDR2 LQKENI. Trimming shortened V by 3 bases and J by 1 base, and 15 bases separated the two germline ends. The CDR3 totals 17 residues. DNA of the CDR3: TGTGCCAGCTCACCGAGCTGGTCAGGGCTGAACACCGGGGAGCTGTTTTTT. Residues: CASSPSWSGLNTGELFF. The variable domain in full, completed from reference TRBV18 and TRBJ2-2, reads NAGVMQNPRHLVRRRGQEARLRCSPMKGHSHVYWYRQLPEEGLKFMVYLQKENIIDESGMPKERFSAEFPKEGPSILRIQQVVRGDSAAYFCASSPSWSGLNTGELFFGEGSRLTVL.

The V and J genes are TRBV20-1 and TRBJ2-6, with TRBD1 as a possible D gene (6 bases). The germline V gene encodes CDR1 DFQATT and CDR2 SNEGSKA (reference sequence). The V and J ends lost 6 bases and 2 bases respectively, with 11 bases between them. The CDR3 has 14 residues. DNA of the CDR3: TGCAGTGCGCCAGGGGAAGCTGGGGCCAACGTCCTGACTTTC. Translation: CSAPGEAGANVLTF.

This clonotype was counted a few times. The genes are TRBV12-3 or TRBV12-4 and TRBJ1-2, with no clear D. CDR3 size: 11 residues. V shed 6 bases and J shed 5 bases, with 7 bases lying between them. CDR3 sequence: CASRSPYGYTF. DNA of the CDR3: TGTGCCAGCAGATCCCCTTATGGCTACACCTTC.

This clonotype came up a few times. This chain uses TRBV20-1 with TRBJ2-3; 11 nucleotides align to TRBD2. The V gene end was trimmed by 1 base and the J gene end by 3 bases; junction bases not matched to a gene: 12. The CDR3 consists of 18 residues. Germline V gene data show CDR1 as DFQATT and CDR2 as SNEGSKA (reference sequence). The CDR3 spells CSARVGLAGAQGTDTQYF. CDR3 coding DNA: TGCAGTGCTAGAGTTGGACTAGCGGGCGCCCAGGGGACAGATACGCAGTATTTT.

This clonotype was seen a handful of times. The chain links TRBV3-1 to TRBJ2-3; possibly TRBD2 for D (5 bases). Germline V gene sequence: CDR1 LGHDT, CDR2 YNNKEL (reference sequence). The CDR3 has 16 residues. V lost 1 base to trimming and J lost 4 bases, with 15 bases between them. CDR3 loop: CASSQGFSSDADTQYF. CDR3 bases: TGTGCCAGCAGCCAAGGGTTCAGTAGCGACGCAGATACGCAGTATTTT.

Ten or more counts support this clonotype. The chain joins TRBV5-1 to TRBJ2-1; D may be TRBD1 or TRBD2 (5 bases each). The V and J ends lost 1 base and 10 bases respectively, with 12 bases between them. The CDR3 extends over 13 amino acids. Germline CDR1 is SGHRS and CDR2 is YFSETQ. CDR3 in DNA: TGCGCCAGCAGCTTGTCTACCTGGGGGGAGCAGTTCTTC. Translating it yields CASSLSTWGEQFF.

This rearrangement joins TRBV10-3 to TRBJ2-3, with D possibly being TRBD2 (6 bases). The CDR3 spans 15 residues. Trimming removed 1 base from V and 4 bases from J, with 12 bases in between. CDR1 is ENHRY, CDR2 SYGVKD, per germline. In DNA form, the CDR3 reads TGTGCCATCAGTGAGTGGGCGGGAATAGCAGATACGCAGTATTTT. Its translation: CAISEWAGIADTQYF.

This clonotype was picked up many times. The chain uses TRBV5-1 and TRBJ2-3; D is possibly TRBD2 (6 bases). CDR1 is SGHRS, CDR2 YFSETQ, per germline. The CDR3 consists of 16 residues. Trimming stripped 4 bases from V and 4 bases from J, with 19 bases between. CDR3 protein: CASSPFRLGEADTQYF. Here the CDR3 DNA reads TGCGCCAGCAGCCCTTTCCGACTAGGAGAGGCAGATACGCAGTATTTT. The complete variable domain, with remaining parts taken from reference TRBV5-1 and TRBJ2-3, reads KAGVTQTPRYLIKTRGQQVTLSCSPISGHRSVSWYQQTPGQGLQFLFEYFSETQRNKGNFPGRFSGRQFSNSRSEMNVSTLELGDSALYLCASSPFRLGEADTQYFGPGTRLTVL.

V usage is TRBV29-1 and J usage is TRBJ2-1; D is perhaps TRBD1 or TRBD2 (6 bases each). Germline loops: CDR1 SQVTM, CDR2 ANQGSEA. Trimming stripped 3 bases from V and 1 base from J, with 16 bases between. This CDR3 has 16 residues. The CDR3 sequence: CSVDPNRGPSYNEQFF. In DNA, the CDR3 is TGCAGCGTTGATCCCAATCGGGGGCCTTCCTACAATGAGCAGTTCTTC.

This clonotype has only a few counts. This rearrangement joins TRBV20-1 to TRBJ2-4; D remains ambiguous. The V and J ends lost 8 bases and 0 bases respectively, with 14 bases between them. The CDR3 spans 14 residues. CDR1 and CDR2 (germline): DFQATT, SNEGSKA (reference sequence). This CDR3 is CSTSPSLAKNIQYF. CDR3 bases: TGCAGTACCTCTCCATCACTAGCCAAAAACATTCAGTACTTC.

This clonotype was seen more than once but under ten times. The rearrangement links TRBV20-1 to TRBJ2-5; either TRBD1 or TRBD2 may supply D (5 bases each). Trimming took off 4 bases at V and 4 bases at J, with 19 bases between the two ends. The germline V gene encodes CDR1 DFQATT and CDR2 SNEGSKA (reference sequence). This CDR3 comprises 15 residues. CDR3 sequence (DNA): TGCAGTGCTACAACCTTAGGGGAAGGAGGAGAGACCCAGTACTTC. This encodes CSATTLGEGGETQYF.

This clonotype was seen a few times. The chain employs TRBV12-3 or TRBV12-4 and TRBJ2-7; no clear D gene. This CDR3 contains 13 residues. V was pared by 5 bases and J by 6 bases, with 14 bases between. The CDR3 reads CASSQNRWGEQYF. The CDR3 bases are TGTGCCAGCAGTCAAAATAGGTGGGGCGAGCAGTACTTC.

CDR3 region: CASSEWQGVYEQYF. CDR3 nucleotides: TGTGCCAGCAGTGAATGGCAGGGGGTCTACGAGCAGTACTTC. The chain has TRBV2 and TRBJ2-7, with TRBD1 matching 7 bases. This CDR3 contains 14 residues. Germline V gene data show CDR1 as SNHLY and CDR2 as FYNNEI. V trimming: 2 bases; J trimming: 3 bases; junction bases outside the gene matches: 4.

CDR3 coding DNA: TGCAGTGCTACACCAGAGAATAATTCACCCCTCCACTTT. This encodes CSATPENNSPLHF. V gene TRBV20-1 combines with J gene TRBJ1-6; D remains ambiguous. Trimming shortened V by 4 bases and J by 5 bases, and 9 bases separated the two germline ends. Germline V gene sequence: CDR1 DFQATT, CDR2 SNEGSKA (reference sequence). CDR3 length: 13 amino acids.

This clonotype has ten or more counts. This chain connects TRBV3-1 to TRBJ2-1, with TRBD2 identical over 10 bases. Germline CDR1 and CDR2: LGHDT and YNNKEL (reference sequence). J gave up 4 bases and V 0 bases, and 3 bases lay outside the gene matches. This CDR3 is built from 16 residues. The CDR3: CASSQELAGLYNEQFF. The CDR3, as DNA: TGTGCCAGCAGCCAAGAACTAGCGGGGCTATACAATGAGCAGTTCTTC.

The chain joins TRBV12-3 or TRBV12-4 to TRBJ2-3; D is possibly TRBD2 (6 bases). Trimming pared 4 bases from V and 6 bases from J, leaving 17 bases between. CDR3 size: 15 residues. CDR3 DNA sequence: TGTGCCAGCAGTTCGCGGGGCAGGGATCGGGATACGCAGTATTTT. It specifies CASSSRGRDRDTQYF.

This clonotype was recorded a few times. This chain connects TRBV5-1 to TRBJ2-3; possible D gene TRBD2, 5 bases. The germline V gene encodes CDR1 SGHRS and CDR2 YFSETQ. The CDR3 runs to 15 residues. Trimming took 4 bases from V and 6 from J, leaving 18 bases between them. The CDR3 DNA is TGCGCCAGCAGCGGAAAAGGAGTTAGCGCGGATACGCAGTATTTT. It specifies CASSGKGVSADTQYF.

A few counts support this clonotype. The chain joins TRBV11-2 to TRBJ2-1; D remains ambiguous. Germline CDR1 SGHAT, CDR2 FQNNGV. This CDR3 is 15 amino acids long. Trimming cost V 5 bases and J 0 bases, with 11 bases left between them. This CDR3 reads CASSRVRSSYNEQFF. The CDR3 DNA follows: TGTGCCAGCAGCCGTGTCCGGAGCTCCTACAATGAGCAGTTCTTC. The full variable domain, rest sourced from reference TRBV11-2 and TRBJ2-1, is EAGVAQSPRYKIIEKRQSVAFWCNPISGHATLYWYQQILGQGPKLLIQFQNNGVVDDSQLPKDRFSAERLKGVDSTLKIQPAKLEDSAVYLCASSRVRSSYNEQFFGPGTRLTVL.

CDR3 in DNA: TGTGCCAGCGGGATGTGGGGCACTGAAGCTTTCTTT. This translates into CASGMWGTEAFF. V usage is TRBV12-3 or TRBV12-4 and J usage is TRBJ1-1; D remains ambiguous. This CDR3 spans 12 amino acids. Trimming removed 8 bases from V and 4 bases from J, with 11 bases in between.